These 30 T cell receptor beta chains came from one sample sequenced in a study of cytomegalovirus exposure and HLA in healthy donors. The PCR made use of 60 Vbeta and 13 Jbeta primers. TCRdb's copy holds only in-frame clones and misses some; the assay was immunoSEQ multiplex PCR. The repertoire holds approximately 160,000 clones, with 82% as singletons. Sequencing was performed on PBMCs. These receptors originate from a girl aged 5-17 years in good health and CMV-seropositive.

This clone appeared a few times. This chain connects TRBV29-1 to TRBJ1-1; 10 bases fit TRBD1. Trimming at V came to 7 bases and at J to 1 base, leaving 0 bases not matched to a gene. The CDR3 is 12 amino acids. The germline V gene encodes CDR1 SQVTM and CDR2 ANQGSEA. CDR3 in amino acids: CSGDRGNTEAFF. The CDR3 DNA follows: TGCAGCGGGGACAGGGGGAACACTGAAGCTTTCTTT.

This clone has only a few counts. The chain combines TRBV5-1 with TRBJ2-3; no clear D gene. The V end lost 2 bases, the J end lost 2 bases, and 9 bases lay between the germline ends. Germline lookup yields CDR1 SGHRS and CDR2 YFSETQ. The CDR3 runs 14 residues. The CDR3 nucleotides read TGCGCCAGCAGCTTTTACTCGCCCACAGATACGCAGTATTTT. As protein: CASSFYSPTDTQYF.

Points on this clone: The germline gene is not matched at one end of the junction; a read error may be the cause. The rearrangement uses TRBV2 and TRBJ2-1, with D maybe TRBD2 (6 bases). Germline V gives CDR1 SNHLY, CDR2 FYNNEI. The CDR3 runs to 14 residues. DNA for the CDR3: TGTGCCAGCAGCGCCACTAGCTCCCACAATGAGCAGTTCTTC. This sequence encodes CASSATSSHNEQFF.

The chain employs TRBV6-4 and TRBJ2-1; 8 nucleotides agree with TRBD2. The CDR3 covers 14 residues. Per germline, CDR1 MRHNA and CDR2 SNTAGT. With V trimmed by 4 bases and J by 4 bases, 3 bases remained unmatched. The CDR3 loop reads CASSVTSGYNEQFF. Here the CDR3 DNA reads TGTGCCAGCAGTGTTACTAGCGGATACAATGAGCAGTTCTTC.

The chain uses TRBV10-3 and TRBJ2-6, with 8 bases that match TRBD1. After removal of 3 bases from V and 2 bases from J, the junction contained 6 bases not matched to a gene. The length of the CDR3 is 17 residues. The germline V gene has CDR1 ENHRY and CDR2 SYGVKD. The CDR3 reads CAISDPSRGPGANVLTF. The CDR3, as DNA: TGTGCCATCAGTGACCCCTCCAGGGGGCCTGGGGCCAACGTCCTGACTTTC.

V gene TRBV7-3 combines with J gene TRBJ2-2; 7 bases map to TRBD1. V was pared by 1 base and J by 4 bases, with 12 bases of the junction left unmatched. Germline V gene lookup returns CDR1 SGHTA and CDR2 FQGTGA. The CDR3 runs 18 residues. CDR3 amino acids: CASSLNPGTDDGTGELFF. For the CDR3, the DNA is TGTGCCAGCAGCTTAAATCCCGGGACAGACGACGGCACCGGGGAGCTGTTTTTT.

V is TRBV10-3 and J is TRBJ2-7; 9 bases fit TRBD2. The CDR3 is 17 amino acids. The V and J ends lost 4 bases and 2 bases, in that order; junction bases with no gene match: 12. From germline, CDR1 is ENHRY and CDR2 SYGVKD. The CDR3 DNA reads as TGTGCCATCAGTGGGGGAGGGGTGCTAGCGGGGACCTACGAGCAGTACTTC. Translating gives CAISGGGVLAGTYEQYF.

The rearrangement uses TRBV6-5 and TRBJ2-2; 9 bases fit TRBD1. The CDR3 length is 13 residues. After removal of 6 bases from V and 6 bases from J, the junction contained 2 bases not matched to a gene. Germline CDR1 and CDR2: MNHEY and SVGAGI. In DNA, the CDR3 is TGTGCCAGCAGAAACAGGGGGCCCGGGGAGCTGTTTTTT. Residues: CASRNRGPGELFF.

This sequence joins TRBV7-9 and TRBJ1-5; D unresolved. This CDR3 comprises 13 residues. Germline loops: CDR1 SEHNR, CDR2 FQNEAQ (reference sequence). Trimming pared 1 base from V and 4 bases from J, leaving 5 bases between. This CDR3 reads CASSLDGNQPQHF. The CDR3 bases are TGTGCCAGCAGCTTAGACGGGAATCAGCCCCAGCATTTT.

The rearrangement joins TRBV27 to TRBJ2-1; 8 bases match TRBD2. CDR1 and CDR2 from the germline V gene are MNHEY and SMNVEV (reference sequence). This CDR3 spans 15 amino acids. The trim removed 6 bases at V and 3 bases at J, leaving 7 bases unmatched. This CDR3 is CASRPDAGGYNEQFF. The CDR3 nucleotides are TGTGCCAGCAGGCCGGACGCGGGAGGCTACAATGAGCAGTTCTTC.

The chain uses TRBV4-3 and TRBJ1-2; D unresolved. CDR3 length: 15 residues. V was cut by 1 base and J by 5 bases, with 14 bases left in between. Germline V lookup: CDR1 LGHNA, CDR2 YSLEER. The CDR3 DNA follows: TGCGCCAGCAGCCAAGTGACGGAGAACCTTTATGGCTACACCTTC. Translation: CASSQVTENLYGYTF.

As concerns this clone: Other DNA sequences from this sample encode an identical CDR3 as well. The chain carries TRBV6-5 and TRBJ1-4, with TRBD1 as a possible D gene (5 bases). CDR1 and CDR2 from the germline V gene are MNHEY and SVGAGI. The V and J ends lost 0 bases and 4 bases respectively, with 6 bases between them. The CDR3 extends over 14 amino acids. CDR3: CASSYSGGNEKLFF. The CDR3 nucleotides are TGTGCCAGCAGTTACTCCGGGGGTAATGAAAAACTGTTTTTT.

V and J are TRBV30 and TRBJ2-7; 8 bases align to TRBD1. The CDR3 has 13 residues. Germline CDR1 GTSNPN, CDR2 SVGIG (reference sequence). The CDR3, as DNA: TGTGCTTCGGCGAGGGACAGGTCCTACGAGCAGTACTTC. Its translation: CASARDRSYEQYF.

This sequence joins TRBV6-4 and TRBJ2-3; 15 bases fit TRBD2. The germline CDR1 and CDR2 sequences are MRHNA and SNTAGT. V lost 2 bases and J lost 4; bases outside the gene matches: 1. The CDR3 is 16 amino acids. This chain's CDR3 is CASSDGLAGGPDTQYF. DNA of the CDR3: TGTGCCAGCAGTGACGGACTAGCGGGGGGGCCAGATACGCAGTATTTT.

The chain uses TRBV10-1 and TRBJ1-1; D is perhaps TRBD1 (5 bases). This CDR3 has 14 amino acids. CDR1 WNHNN and CDR2 SYGVQD come from the germline V gene (reference sequence). V was trimmed by 7 bases and J by 5 bases, leaving 17 bases between them. CDR3 nucleotides: TGCGCCAGCATTCAGGGAGGTATAGTAACTGAAGCTTTCTTT. Its protein product is CASIQGGIVTEAFF.

The chain has TRBV7-2 and TRBJ2-5, with D perhaps TRBD1 (5 bases). Germline V lookup: CDR1 SGHTA, CDR2 FQGNSA. With 2 bases removed from V and 7 bases from J, the gap between germline ends came to 14 bases. The CDR3 runs to 14 residues. CDR3 sequence: CASSLRAGQGTQYF. For the CDR3, the DNA is TGTGCCAGCAGCTTACGTGCAGGCCAGGGGACCCAGTACTTC.

The chain links TRBV7-9 to TRBJ1-3; unclear D gene. Germline V CDR1 and CDR2: SEHNR, FQNEAQ (reference sequence). The V end lost 2 bases, the J end lost 3 bases, and 5 bases lay between the germline ends. CDR3 length equals 13 residues. CDR3 nucleotides: TGTGCCAGCAGCTTATATAGTGGAAACACCATATATTTT. Its translation: CASSLYSGNTIYF.

The CDR3 sequence: CASSPQQGNTEAFF. Here the CDR3 DNA reads TGTGCCAGCAGCCCCCAACAGGGGAACACTGAAGCTTTCTTT. The chain couples TRBV7-9 to TRBJ1-1; a possible D gene is TRBD1 (6 bases). The CDR3 is 14 amino acids. Looked up from germline, CDR1 is SEHNR and CDR2 is FQNEAQ (reference sequence). Trimming took 5 bases from V and 1 from J, leaving 11 bases between them. Together with reference TRBV7-9 and TRBJ1-1, the CDR3 gives the full variable domain: DTGVSQNPRHKITKRGQNVTFRCDPISEHNRLYWYRQTLGQGPEFLTYFQNEAQLEKSRLLSDRFSAERPKGSFSTLEIQRTEQGDSAMYLCASSPQQGNTEAFFGQGTRLTVV.

The genes are TRBV18 and TRBJ1-2; 9 bases match TRBD1. With 4 bases clipped from V and 5 bases from J, the junction kept 8 bases outside the gene matches. There are 15 residues in the CDR3. The germline CDR1 and CDR2 sequences are KGHSH and LQKENI. The CDR3 spells CASSLLTGGEYGYTF. CDR3 coding DNA: TGTGCCAGCTCACTACTCACAGGGGGCGAGTATGGCTACACCTTC.

V usage is TRBV19 and J usage is TRBJ1-5; 8 positions agree with TRBD1. Trimming cost V 6 bases and J 6 bases; bases outside gene matches: 10. This CDR3 region has 15 residues. The germline CDR1 and CDR2 sequences are LNHDA and SQIVND (reference sequence). The CDR3 sequence is CASSTRTGFAQPQHF. DNA for the CDR3: TGTGCCAGTAGCACCAGGACAGGGTTCGCTCAGCCCCAGCATTTT.

The J gene is TRBJ2-1, the V gene TRBV27; maybe TRBD2 (6 bases). Trimming shortened V by 8 bases and J by 3 bases, and 23 bases separated the two germline ends. Germline V gene data show CDR1 as MNHEY and CDR2 as SMNVEV (reference sequence). The CDR3 runs to 17 residues. The CDR3 DNA follows: TGTGCCAGCGGCCCCTTACCGGGACTCAGCCTCTACAATGAGCAGTTCTTC. This sequence encodes CASGPLPGLSLYNEQFF.

This clone was detected only a few times. This chain joins TRBV4-3 and TRBJ1-2; D gene unclear. Trimming removed 0 bases from V and 4 bases from J, with 3 bases in between. The germline V gene has CDR1 LGHNA and CDR2 YSLEER. CDR3 length: 12 residues. CDR3 protein: CASSQDSYGYTF. The CDR3 DNA sequence: TGCGCCAGCAGCCAAGACAGCTATGGCTACACCTTC.

This chain uses TRBV5-1 with TRBJ1-1, with D uncertain. The germline gives CDR1 SGHRS, CDR2 YFSETQ. The CDR3 consists of 13 residues. V was shortened by 4 bases and J by 0 bases, with 7 bases between the two germline ends. The CDR3 protein is CASSRYMNTEAFF. CDR3 DNA: TGCGCCAGCAGCCGATACATGAACACTGAAGCTTTCTTT.

The J gene is TRBJ2-7, the V gene TRBV19, with a possible D match to TRBD2 (6 bases). V lost 5 bases and J 1 base, leaving 24 bases between the germline ends. The CDR3 totals 18 residues. Germline V gives CDR1 LNHDA, CDR2 SQIVND (reference sequence). The CDR3 DNA is TGTGCCAGTAGTCCCGGACGTGGTGCTGGTCGGGGGTCCTACGAGCAGTACTTC. Its protein is CASSPGRGAGRGSYEQYF.

CDR3 DNA: TGTGCCAGCAGCCTAGGACAGGGGACAGATACGCAGTATTTT. Its protein is CASSLGQGTDTQYF. The rearrangement uses TRBV14 and TRBJ2-3; 9 bases are a match to TRBD1. The CDR3 runs to 14 residues. Germline V gene lookup returns CDR1 SGHDN and CDR2 FVKESK. Losses at the gene ends were 4 bases for V and 3 bases for J; bases not matched to a gene: 2.

V is TRBV4-1 and J is TRBJ1-2; TRBD1 might be the D (5 bases). The V gene's germline CDR1 is MGHRA and CDR2 YSYEKL. V was pared by 0 bases and J by 5 bases, with 13 bases between. The CDR3 extends over 15 amino acids. CDR3 DNA: TGCGCCAGCAGCCAAGATTCCCAGGGCGTTTATGGCTACACCTTC. It encodes CASSQDSQGVYGYTF.

CDR3 protein: CAISEGGPRDGELFF. In nucleotides, the CDR3 is TGTGCCATCAGTGAGGGAGGACCCCGGGACGGGGAGCTGTTTTTT. The gene calls are TRBV10-3 and TRBJ2-2, with D possibly being TRBD2 (5 bases). Germline loops: CDR1 ENHRY, CDR2 SYGVKD. V was clipped by 2 bases and J by 7 bases, with 14 bases between them. There are 15 residues in the CDR3.

V gene TRBV9 combines with J gene TRBJ2-7; 8 bases fit TRBD1. Germline V gene data show CDR1 as SGDLS and CDR2 as YYNGEE. CDR3 size: 14 residues. The ends lost 3 bases at V and 1 base at J; junction bases unmatched: 3. In nucleotides, the CDR3 is TGTGCCAGCAGCGAAGGACAGGGATCCTACGAGCAGTACTTC. It yields the protein CASSEGQGSYEQYF.

The chain uses TRBV29-1 and TRBJ2-2; TRBD1 might be the D (6 bases). Germline V gives CDR1 SQVTM, CDR2 ANQGSEA. With 7 bases removed from V and 4 bases from J, the gap between germline ends came to 16 bases. This CDR3 contains 14 residues. The CDR3 coding sequence is TGCAGCGCAAACTCCAGGGGCGGCACCGGGGAGCTGTTTTTT. Translating it yields CSANSRGGTGELFF.

The chain carries TRBV6-5 and TRBJ2-7; D perhaps matches TRBD1 (7 bases). Looked up from germline, CDR1 is MNHEY and CDR2 is SVGAGI. Trimming left V 8 bases short and J 0 bases short, with 11 bases between. The length of the CDR3 is 13 residues. The CDR3 sequence is CASRRDSSYEQYF. The CDR3 DNA sequence: TGTGCCAGCCGGAGGGACAGCTCCTACGAGCAGTACTTC.